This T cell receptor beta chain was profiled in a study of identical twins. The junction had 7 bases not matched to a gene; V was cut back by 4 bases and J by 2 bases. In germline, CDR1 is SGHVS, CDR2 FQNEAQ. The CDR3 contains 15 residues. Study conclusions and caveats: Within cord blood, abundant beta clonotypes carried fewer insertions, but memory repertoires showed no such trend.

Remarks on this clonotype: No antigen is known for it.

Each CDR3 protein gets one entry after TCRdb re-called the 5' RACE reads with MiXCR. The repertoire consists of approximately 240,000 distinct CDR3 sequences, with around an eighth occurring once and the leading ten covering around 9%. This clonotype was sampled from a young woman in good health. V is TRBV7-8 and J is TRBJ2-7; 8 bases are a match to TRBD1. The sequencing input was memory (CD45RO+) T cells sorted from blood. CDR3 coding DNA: TGTGCCAGCAGCTCCCATAGGACAGGGACCTACGAGCAGTACTTC. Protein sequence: CASSSHRTGTYEQYF. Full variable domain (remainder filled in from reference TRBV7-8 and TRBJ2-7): GAGVSQSPRYKVAKRGQDVALRCDPISGHVSLFWYQQALGQGPEFLTYFQNEAQLDKSGLPSDRFFAERPEGSVSTLKIQRTQQEDSAVYLCASSSHRTGTYEQYFGPGTRLTVT.